The sequence of this TCR beta chain was determined in a study of cytomegalovirus exposure and HLA in healthy donors. Study findings and constraints: Most TCR sequences were uncommon, yet certain public TCRs appeared in many donors.

Use of 60 Vbeta and 13 Jbeta primers characterized the PCR. Sequencing used immunoSEQ multiplex PCR; TCRdb keeps in-frame clones, though not all of them. The repertoire holds nearly 110,000 clones, with 75% as singletons. The CDR3 has 14 residues. Trimming removed 5 bases from V and 3 bases from J, with 13 bases in between. Germline CDR1 MNHEY, CDR2 SVGAGI. Of note for this clone: Its specificity is unknown.

V and J are TRBV6-5 and TRBJ1-1, with D perhaps matching TRBD1 (6 bases). The origin of this receptor is a man between 35 and 55 years old in good health and CMV-seronegative. Sequencing was carried out using PBMCs. CDR3 coding DNA: TGTGCCAGCAGTGAAGTCAGGGGCCACACTGAAGCTTTCTTT. This sequence encodes CASSEVRGHTEAFF.